This T cell receptor (beta chain) was observed in a study of blood T cell repertoires in COVID-19. Turning to the study itself: Researchers got acute and convalescent COVID-19 samples from the United States, Italy and Spain.

Germline values: CDR1 SGHDN, CDR2 FVKESK. V trimming: 1 base; J trimming: 6 bases; junction bases outside the gene matches: 4. The CDR3 consists of 15 residues. Generated by immunoSEQ multiplex PCR, the TCRdb table keeps only in-frame clones and is missing some. The profile covers hundreds of thousands of clones, with around 90% appearing a single time and around 1.7% taken by the ten largest. The sequenced sample consisted of PBMCs or T cells enriched from blood (not recorded which). This chain uses TRBV14 with TRBJ2-1, with 9 bases identical to TRBD1. The sequence derives from a woman between 18 and 30 years old with acute COVID-19. The CDR3 region is CASSQVGTGRNEQFF. For the CDR3, the DNA is TGTGCCAGCAGCCAAGTCGGGACAGGGCGCAATGAGCAGTTCTTC.